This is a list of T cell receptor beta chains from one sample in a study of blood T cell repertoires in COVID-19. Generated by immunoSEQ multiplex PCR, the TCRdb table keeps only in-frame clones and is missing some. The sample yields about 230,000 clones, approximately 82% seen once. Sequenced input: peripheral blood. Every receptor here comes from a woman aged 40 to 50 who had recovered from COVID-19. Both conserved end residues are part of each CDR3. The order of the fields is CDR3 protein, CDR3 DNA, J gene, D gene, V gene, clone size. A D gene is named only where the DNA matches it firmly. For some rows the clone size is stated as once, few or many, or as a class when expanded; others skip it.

CDR3aa: CASSLPGLAFNEQFF
CDR3nt: TGTGCCAGCAGCTTACCGGGACTAGCCTTCAATGAGCAGTTCTTC
j_gene: TRBJ2-1
d_gene: TRBD2
v_gene: TRBV7-9
abundance: NA

CDR3aa: CASSEQRGSSYNEQFF
CDR3nt: TGCGCCAGCAGTGAGCAGCGGGGCAGCTCCTACAATGAGCAGTTCTTC
j_gene: TRBJ2-1
d_gene: TRBD2
v_gene: TRBV10-2
abundance: NA

CDR3aa: CASSLDRSEKLFF
CDR3nt: TGTGCCAGCAGCTTGGACAGGAGTGAAAAACTGTTTTTT
j_gene: TRBJ1-4
d_gene: TRBD1
v_gene: TRBV7-2
abundance: NA

CDR3aa: CSATGDTEAFF
CDR3nt: TGCAGTGCTACCGGGGACACTGAAGCTTTCTTT
j_gene: TRBJ1-1
d_gene: NA
v_gene: TRBV20-1
abundance: NA

CDR3aa: CASSQEARVDSPLHF
CDR3nt: TGTGCCAGCAGCCAAGAAGCGAGGGTTGATTCACCCCTCCACTTT
j_gene: TRBJ1-6
d_gene: NA
v_gene: TRBV3-1/TRBV3-2
abundance: NA

CDR3aa: CASSSVNSGNTIYF
CDR3nt: TGTGCCAGCAGTTCGGTTAACTCTGGAAACACCATATATTTT
j_gene: TRBJ1-3
d_gene: NA
v_gene: TRBV6-5
abundance: NA

CDR3aa: CASSFRTGGGYGYTF
CDR3nt: TGTGCCAGCAGTTTCCGGACAGGGGGCGGCTATGGCTACACCTTC
j_gene: TRBJ1-2
d_gene: TRBD1
v_gene: TRBV6-5
abundance: NA

CDR3aa: CASSSGRGDRGSPLHF
CDR3nt: TGCGCCAGCAGCTCCGGCCGGGGGGACAGGGGATCACCCCTCCACTTT
j_gene: TRBJ1-6
d_gene: TRBD1
v_gene: TRBV5-1
abundance: few

CDR3aa: CASSQGTSGGGETQYF
CDR3nt: TGTGCCAGCAGCCAAGGGACTAGCGGGGGAGGAGAGACCCAGTACTTC
j_gene: TRBJ2-5
d_gene: TRBD2
v_gene: TRBV3-1/TRBV3-2
abundance: NA

CDR3aa: CASKGAGGLDYGYTF
CDR3nt: TGTGCCAGTAAAGGGGCAGGGGGCTTGGACTATGGCTACACCTTC
j_gene: TRBJ1-2
d_gene: TRBD1
v_gene: TRBV19
abundance: NA

CDR3aa: CSVEEPDSFTGELFF
CDR3nt: TGCAGCGTTGAAGAACCGGACAGCTTCACCGGGGAGCTGTTTTTT
j_gene: TRBJ2-2
d_gene: NA
v_gene: TRBV29-1
abundance: NA

CDR3aa: CASSRNGDEKLFF
CDR3nt: TGTGCCAGCAGCCGCAACGGGGATGAAAAACTGTTTTTT
j_gene: TRBJ1-4
d_gene: NA
v_gene: TRBV6-5
abundance: NA

CDR3aa: CASSPSWTGNSPLHF
CDR3nt: TGTGCCAGCAGTCCCTCGTGGACAGGGAATTCACCCCTCCACTTT
j_gene: TRBJ1-6
d_gene: TRBD1
v_gene: TRBV27
abundance: once

CDR3aa: CATSDPGEGGYTF
CDR3nt: TGTGCCACCAGTGATCCAGGGGAGGGTGGCTACACCTTC
j_gene: TRBJ1-2
d_gene: NA
v_gene: TRBV24-1
abundance: NA

CDR3aa: CASSRGVDTEAFF
CDR3nt: TGTGCCAGCAGCAGGGGTGTGGACACTGAAGCTTTCTTT
j_gene: TRBJ1-1
d_gene: NA
v_gene: TRBV12-3/TRBV12-4
abundance: NA

CDR3aa: CASSFLIGERTYEQYF
CDR3nt: TGCGCCAGCAGCTTTTTAATAGGGGAACGCACCTACGAGCAGTACTTC
j_gene: TRBJ2-7
d_gene: NA
v_gene: TRBV5-1
abundance: NA

CDR3aa: CASSWGSGSVEQYF
CDR3nt: TGTGCCAGCAGTTGGGGCAGTGGATCGGTAGAGCAGTACTTC
j_gene: TRBJ2-7
d_gene: NA
v_gene: TRBV6-2/TRBV6-3
abundance: once

CDR3aa: CASSLESRYVEQYF
CDR3nt: TGTGCCAGCAGCTTAGAGTCCAGATACGTCGAGCAGTACTTC
j_gene: TRBJ2-7
d_gene: NA
v_gene: TRBV7-2
abundance: NA

CDR3aa: CSVAWQNYGYTF
CDR3nt: TGCAGCGTTGCCTGGCAGAACTATGGCTACACCTTC
j_gene: TRBJ1-2
d_gene: NA
v_gene: TRBV29-1
abundance: NA

CDR3aa: CASSLAFEGQGAYTF
CDR3nt: TGCGCCAGCAGCTTGGCCTTTGAGGGACAGGGGGCCTACACCTTC
j_gene: TRBJ1-2
d_gene: TRBD1
v_gene: TRBV5-1
abundance: NA

CDR3aa: CASSLEEGRLPYGYTF
CDR3nt: TGTGCCAGCAGCTTAGAAGAGGGTAGGCTCCCCTATGGCTACACCTTC
j_gene: TRBJ1-2
d_gene: NA
v_gene: TRBV7-8
abundance: NA

CDR3aa: CASRSGTTNTEAFF
CDR3nt: TGTGCCAGCAGGTCCGGGACAACGAACACTGAAGCTTTCTTT
j_gene: TRBJ1-1
d_gene: NA
v_gene: TRBV2
abundance: NA

CDR3aa: CASSFGTAETQYF
CDR3nt: TGTGCCAGCAGTTTCGGTACAGCTGAGACCCAGTACTTC
j_gene: TRBJ2-5
d_gene: NA
v_gene: TRBV28
abundance: NA

CDR3aa: CASGLGLAGWGETQYF
CDR3nt: TGTGCTAGTGGTTTGGGGCTAGCGGGTTGGGGAGAGACCCAGTACTTC
j_gene: TRBJ2-5
d_gene: TRBD2
v_gene: TRBV12-5
abundance: NA